Listed below are T cell receptor beta chains from one sample, sequenced in a study of T-cell memory formation after mild COVID-19. Each CDR3 protein gets one entry after TCRdb re-called the 5' RACE reads with MiXCR. Of roughly 350,000 distinct CDR3 sequences listed, around 21% are singletons. Sequences were obtained from PBMCs or a T cell subset sorted from them (not recorded which). The receptors here all came from an adult woman who had mild COVID-19 (a few samples of this study predate the infection). Cell type and time point are not known. Each CDR3 is given with its conserved first and last residue. The D gene is left open where the match is weak. The listing skips clone size in some rows; elsewhere it reads once, few, many or a size class.

length: 16; J: TRBJ2-7; size: NA; D: TRBD1; V: TRBV6-5; CDR3: CASRHSEGQGTYEQYF; DNA: TGTGCCAGCAGACATAGCGAGGGACAGGGGACCTACGAGCAGTACTTC
length: 15; J: TRBJ1-2; size: few; D: TRBD1; V: TRBV6-5; CDR3: CASSYSDRPSGGYTF; DNA: TGTGCCAGCAGTTACTCGGACAGGCCCTCCGGTGGCTACACCTTC
length: 14; J: TRBJ2-7; size: few; D: TRBD2; V: TRBV20-1; CDR3: CSARGAGEIDEQYF; DNA: TGCAGTGCTAGAGGGGCGGGAGAAATAGACGAGCAGTACTTC
length: 13; J: TRBJ2-5; size: few; D: NA; V: TRBV7-2; CDR3: CASSTGAAATQYF; DNA: TGTGCCAGCAGCACCGGGGCAGCAGCGACCCAGTACTTC
length: 15; J: TRBJ2-3; size: few; D: TRBD1; V: TRBV10-3; CDR3: CAISPRDSYTDTQYF; DNA: TGTGCCATCAGTCCCCGGGACAGCTACACAGATACGCAGTATTTT
length: 11; J: TRBJ2-7; size: NA; D: NA; V: TRBV20-1; CDR3: CSAYRDREQYF; DNA: TGCAGTGCCTACAGGGATCGGGAGCAGTACTTC
length: 15; J: TRBJ2-2; size: few; D: TRBD1; V: TRBV5-1; CDR3: CASSSGQGHTGELFF; DNA: TGCGCCAGCAGCTCCGGACAGGGCCACACCGGGGAGCTGTTTTTT
length: 13; J: TRBJ1-4; size: few; D: NA; V: TRBV5-1; CDR3: CASSLTVNEKLFF; DNA: TGCGCCAGCAGCTTAACAGTTAATGAAAAACTGTTTTTT
length: 14; J: TRBJ2-3; size: few; D: TRBD2; V: TRBV15; CDR3: CATSTSGSTDTQYF; DNA: TGTGCCACCAGCACTAGCGGGAGCACAGATACGCAGTATTTT
length: 12; J: TRBJ1-3; size: NA; D: NA; V: TRBV30; CDR3: CAWTGAGNTIYF; DNA: TGTGCCTGGACAGGGGCTGGAAACACCATATATTTT
length: 13; J: TRBJ2-7; size: few; D: NA; V: TRBV30; CDR3: CAWSEAGTYEQYF; DNA: TGTGCCTGGAGTGAGGCAGGGACCTACGAGCAGTACTTC
length: 14; J: TRBJ1-2; size: NA; D: TRBD1; V: TRBV5-1; CDR3: CASSPPGQLYGYTF; DNA: TGCGCCAGCAGCCCACCGGGACAGCTCTATGGCTACACCTTC
length: 14; J: TRBJ2-1; size: many; D: TRBD2; V: TRBV12-3/TRBV12-4; CDR3: CASSFSGRADEQFF; DNA: TGTGCCAGCAGTTTTAGCGGGAGGGCCGATGAGCAGTTCTTC
length: 16; J: TRBJ2-2; size: few; D: TRBD2; V: TRBV5-1; CDR3: CASSPTSGGLTGELFF; DNA: TGCGCCAGCAGCCCAACTAGCGGGGGGCTCACCGGGGAGCTGTTTTTT
length: 19; J: TRBJ2-1; size: many; D: TRBD2; V: TRBV7-2; CDR3: CASSSKNLTTSGRLGEQFF; DNA: TGTGCCAGCAGCTCCAAGAACCTTACTACTAGCGGGAGGTTGGGTGAGCAGTTCTTC